These 27 T cell receptor beta chains share one sample of origin, sequenced in a study of blood T cells in healthy people across ages. The use of a sample-barcoded 5' primer and a J-beta primer mix characterized a second PCR of about 7 to 12 cycles. TCRdb itself ran the 5' RACE reads through MiXCR, one entry per CDR3 protein. Of some 1.6 million distinct CDR3 sequences in the sample, approximately 32% were seen once. The sequencing sample was made of blood. The receptors shown here come from a woman aged 25 to 39 in good health.

In this sample, this clonotype turned up a few times. This chain connects TRBV6-6 to TRBJ2-3, with TRBD2 matching 10 bases. CDR1 MNHNY and CDR2 SVGAGI come from the germline V gene (reference sequence). The CDR3 consists of 15 residues. J lost 1 base, V lost 5 bases, and 3 bases had no gene match. In nucleotides, the CDR3 is TGTGCCAGCAGTACCGGACTAGCGGGCACAGATACGCAGTATTTT. Its translation: CASSTGLAGTDTQYF.

The chain links TRBV2 to TRBJ2-7; 7 nucleotides agree with TRBD2. The germline CDR1 and CDR2 sequences are SNHLY and FYNNEI. The CDR3 contains 13 residues. V lost 4 bases and J lost 9; bases outside the gene matches: 9. In nucleotides, the CDR3 is TGTGCCAGCAGTGGCGGGAGTGGGCTTGGGCAGTACTTC. This codes for CASSGGSGLGQYF. Variable domain in full (rest from reference TRBV2 and TRBJ2-7): EPEVTQTPSHQVTQMGQEVILRCVPISNHLYFYWYRQILGQKVEFLVSFYNNEISEKSEIFDDQFSVERPDGSNFTLKIRSTKLEDSAMYFCASSGGSGLGQYFGPGTRLTVT.

This clonotype was recorded only once. The J gene is TRBJ2-1, the V gene TRBV3-1, with D unresolved. This CDR3 has 13 residues. V lost 0 bases, J lost 7 bases, and 7 bases lay in between. Germline V gene lookup returns CDR1 LGHDT and CDR2 YNNKEL (reference sequence). This CDR3 is CASSQDSINEQFF. The CDR3 nucleotides are TGTGCCAGCAGCCAAGATTCCATAAATGAGCAGTTCTTC.

This clonotype was counted at least ten times. The rearrangement joins TRBV29-1 to TRBJ2-7; D is undetermined. The CDR3 totals 13 residues. Trimming cost V 1 base and J 4 bases, with 11 bases left between them. The germline V gene has CDR1 SQVTM and CDR2 ANQGSEA. The CDR3 DNA reads as TGCAGCGTTGAAGCAGGAACCGGATACGAGCAGTACTTC. Translation gives CSVEAGTGYEQYF.

The rearrangement uses TRBV3-1 and TRBJ1-6; 8 nucleotides align to TRBD1. Germline CDR1 reads LGHDT; CDR2 reads YNNKEL (reference sequence). The CDR3 is made up of 14 amino acids. The trim removed 3 bases at V and 6 bases at J, leaving 1 base unmatched. DNA of the CDR3: TGTGCCAGCAGCCATACAGGGGGTAATTCACCCCTCCACTTT. Protein: CASSHTGGNSPLHF.

V usage is TRBV7-8 and J usage is TRBJ1-5, with a weak D call TRBD1 (5 bases). The CDR3 consists of 14 residues. V lost 1 base to trimming and J lost 3 bases, with 7 bases between them. Germline assignment: CDR1 SGHVS and CDR2 FQNEAQ. CDR3 region: CASSLGRVNQPQHF. CDR3 DNA: TGTGCCAGCAGCTTAGGCAGGGTCAATCAGCCCCAGCATTTT.

V and J are TRBV20-1 and TRBJ2-7; maybe TRBD1 (6 bases). The V gene lost 5 bases and the J gene lost 2 bases, with 16 bases spanning the gap. Germline loops: CDR1 DFQATT, CDR2 SNEGSKA (reference sequence). This CDR3 spans 14 amino acids. The CDR3 region has the DNA TGCAGTGCTCTCAGGACAGTAACTACCTACGAGCAGTACTTC. This translates into CSALRTVTTYEQYF.

This clonotype was recorded a few times. This chain links TRBV12-3 or TRBV12-4 with TRBJ1-1; D unclear. V was shortened by 5 bases and J by 5 bases, with 12 bases between the two germline ends. This CDR3 spans 13 amino acids. The CDR3 region is CASSLQVGTEAFF. The CDR3 nucleotides are TGTGCCAGCAGTCTCCAGGTTGGGACTGAAGCTTTCTTT.

This chain uses TRBV29-1 with TRBJ1-1; D is unresolved. The CDR3 contains 14 residues. CDR1 and CDR2 (germline): SQVTM, ANQGSEA. V lost 7 bases and J lost 5, with 20 bases in between. The CDR3 nucleotides are TGCAGCGCGAAGAGCCAGGACTCTCGGACTGAAGCTTTCTTT. It is translated as CSAKSQDSRTEAFF.

The rearrangement uses TRBV18 and TRBJ2-3; possible D gene TRBD1, 6 bases. This CDR3 contains 12 residues. Between the trimmed V and J ends, which lost 3 bases and 7 bases, there was a span of 8 bases. The germline CDR1 and CDR2 sequences are KGHSH and LQKENI. The CDR3 nucleotides are TGTGCCAGCTCACCCGACAGGAATACGCAGTATTTT. Protein product: CASSPDRNTQYF. The variable domain in full, completed from reference TRBV18 and TRBJ2-3, reads NAGVMQNPRHLVRRRGQEARLRCSPMKGHSHVYWYRQLPEEGLKFMVYLQKENIIDESGMPKERFSAEFPKEGPSILRIQQVVRGDSAAYFCASSPDRNTQYFGPGTRLTVL.

V gene TRBV6-1 combines with J gene TRBJ2-4; possibly TRBD1 for D (5 bases). This CDR3 comprises 16 residues. CDR1 and CDR2 from the germline V gene are MNHNS and SASEGT. Trimming pared 3 bases from V and 0 bases from J, leaving 12 bases between. The CDR3 loop is CASSDAGFLAKNIQYF. CDR3 nucleotides: TGTGCCAGCAGTGACGCAGGGTTCTTAGCCAAAAACATTCAGTACTTC.

This clonotype was counted a few times. J is TRBJ2-1 and V is TRBV7-3; 9 bases line up with TRBD2. The CDR3 has 16 residues. V was pared by 3 bases and J by 4 bases, with 7 bases of the junction left unmatched. Germline V gives CDR1 SGHTA, CDR2 FQGTGA. The CDR3 DNA follows: TGTGCCAGCAGCTTGTACGGCGGGAGGGCTTACAATGAGCAGTTCTTC. Protein: CASSLYGGRAYNEQFF. Combining the CDR3 with reference TRBV7-3 and TRBJ2-1 gives the whole variable domain GAGVSQTPSNKVTEKGKYVELRCDPISGHTALYWYRQSLGQGPEFLIYFQGTGAADDSGLPNDRFFAVRPEGSVSTLKIQRTERGDSAVYLCASSLYGGRAYNEQFFGPGTRLTVL.

Many counts were recorded for this clonotype. The V gene is TRBV7-2, the J gene TRBJ2-7; a weak D match, TRBD2 (5 bases). This CDR3 is 14 amino acids long. Looked up from germline, CDR1 is SGHTA and CDR2 is FQGNSA. Trimming took off 1 base at V and 0 bases at J, with 7 bases between the two ends. The CDR3 is CASSLEGLSYEQYF. The DNA for the CDR3 is TGTGCCAGCAGCTTAGAAGGACTCTCCTACGAGCAGTACTTC.

J is TRBJ1-2 and V is TRBV12-5; 7 bases match TRBD1. The CDR3 totals 13 residues. The V gene's germline CDR1 is LGHNT and CDR2 FRNRAP. Trimming at V came to 3 bases and at J to 3 bases, leaving 1 base not matched to a gene. The CDR3 region has the DNA TGTGCTAGTGGTTTTGACAGGGACTATGGCTACACCTTC. Residues: CASGFDRDYGYTF.

On this clonotype itself: Since a much larger clone is just one base distant, this may be a read error. V and J are TRBV11-2 and TRBJ2-5; 9 nucleotides line up with TRBD2. CDR1 is SGHAT, CDR2 FQNNGV, per germline. The CDR3 runs to 15 residues. The CDR3 sequence is CASSLGGRAGETRYF. As DNA, the CDR3 is TGTGCCAGCAGCTTAGGCGGGAGGGCCGGAGAGACCCGGTACTTC.

This clonotype turned up a few times. The chain is built from TRBV12-3 or TRBV12-4 and TRBJ2-7; TRBD2 agrees at 8 bases. The CDR3 runs 17 residues. The trim removed 3 bases at V and 3 bases at J, leaving 13 bases unmatched. The CDR3 coding sequence is TGTGCCAGCAGTTTTTATATAGCGGGGCCTCCGCTCTACGAGCAGTACTTC. Its translation: CASSFYIAGPPLYEQYF.

The CDR3 protein is CSVTARYHSYNEQFF. The CDR3 DNA reads as TGCAGTGTCACAGCCAGATATCACTCCTACAATGAGCAGTTCTTC. The chain couples TRBV20-1 to TRBJ2-1; no definite D call. V was trimmed by 7 bases and J by 0 bases, leaving 16 bases between them. Germline V gives CDR1 DFQATT, CDR2 SNEGSKA (reference sequence). There are 15 residues in the CDR3.

The rearrangement joins TRBV29-1 to TRBJ1-1; D possibly corresponds to TRBD1 (5 bases). Germline V gives CDR1 SQVTM, CDR2 ANQGSEA. The CDR3 runs 13 residues. V was trimmed by 3 bases and J by 1 base, leaving 9 bases between them. CDR3 sequence: CSVDPGRNTEAFF. The CDR3 nucleotides are TGCAGCGTTGATCCGGGGCGGAACACTGAAGCTTTCTTT.

This chain connects TRBV7-9 to TRBJ2-1, with D perhaps matching TRBD1 (6 bases). The CDR3 contains 15 residues. The V end was cut by 2 bases, the J end by 6 bases, with 14 bases between. Germline V gives CDR1 SEHNR, CDR2 FQNEAQ (reference sequence). The CDR3, as DNA: TGTGCCAGCAGCTTACAGGGGAGTAGACTCAATGAGCAGTTCTTC. This encodes CASSLQGSRLNEQFF.

This clonotype was counted only a few times. V and J are TRBV5-6 and TRBJ2-5, with D possibly TRBD2 on 5 matching bases. TRBJ2-7 matches the DNA end more closely, so the J call is doubtful. The germline V gene encodes CDR1 SGHDT and CDR2 YYEEEE. CDR3 length equals 16 residues. In DNA form, the CDR3 reads TGTGCCAGCAGCCGGACGCAGCGGACGCTTTTGGGCGAGCAGTACTTC. Its protein product is CASSRTQRTLLGEQYF.

Only a few counts were recorded for this clonotype. CDR3 protein: CASSQDMPGGPQETQYF. In nucleotides, the CDR3 is TGTGCCAGCAGCCAAGATATGCCGGGAGGGCCACAAGAGACCCAGTACTTC. The chain has TRBV3-1 and TRBJ2-5; 8 bases map to TRBD2. The CDR3 has 17 amino acids. Per germline, CDR1 LGHDT and CDR2 YNNKEL (reference sequence). Trimming took 0 bases from V and 2 from J; bases not matched to a gene: 8.

The gene calls are TRBV27 and TRBJ1-2, with D possibly being TRBD1 (5 bases). This CDR3 is built from 13 residues. V was pared by 5 bases and J by 7 bases, with 14 bases between. In germline, CDR1 is MNHEY, CDR2 SMNVEV (reference sequence). The CDR3, as DNA: TGTGCCAGCAGTCCCCAGGGTCCCATTGGCTACACCTTC. Its translation is CASSPQGPIGYTF.

This clonotype was detected only once. This CDR3 is CASSSSGGNLNPQHF. CDR3 coding DNA: TGTGCCAGCAGCTCATCCGGGGGCAACCTCAACCCCCAGCATTTT. The chain uses TRBV12-3 or TRBV12-4 and TRBJ1-5; tentative D call: TRBD1 (6 bases). Trimming stripped 6 bases from V and 10 bases from J, with 22 bases between. CDR3 length: 15 residues.

This clonotype showed up just a few times. The DNA of the CDR3 is TGTGCCAGCAGCCGAATCCGAAGCGGGGGCTACACCTTC. It encodes CASSRIRSGGYTF. This chain uses TRBV7-2 with TRBJ1-2; D gene unclear. CDR1 is SGHTA and CDR2 is FQGNSA in the germline V gene. CDR3 length: 13 amino acids. The ends were cut back, 5 bases at V and 8 bases at J, with 15 bases in the middle.

The V and J genes are TRBV6-1 and TRBJ1-2, with a tentative D call TRBD1 (6 bases). The germline gives CDR1 MNHNS, CDR2 SASEGT. CDR3 length equals 14 residues. V lost 5 bases, J lost 7 bases, and 17 bases lay in between. CDR3 DNA: TGTGCCAGCAGTCGGTTCTCAGGGGAAAGTGGCTACACCTTC. It encodes CASSRFSGESGYTF.

The table lists this clonotype with many counts. V is TRBV3-1 and J is TRBJ2-7; D gene ambiguous. This CDR3 is 12 amino acids long. In germline, CDR1 is LGHDT, CDR2 YNNKEL (reference sequence). V lost 3 bases and J 1 base, leaving 4 bases between the germline ends. In DNA, the CDR3 is TGTGCCAGCAGCCATTTATCCTACGAGCAGTACTTC. Its translation is CASSHLSYEQYF.

In this sample, this clonotype turned up many times. Here the CDR3 DNA reads TGTGCCAGCAGGGGGGGCGGGAGCTCCTACGAGCAGTACTTC. This translates into CASRGGGSSYEQYF. The rearrangement uses TRBV6-6 and TRBJ2-7, with D tentatively TRBD2 (7 bases). Germline values: CDR1 MNHNY, CDR2 SVGAGI (reference sequence). The V end was cut by 6 bases, the J end by 0 bases, with 12 bases between. The CDR3 contains 14 residues.